These T cell receptor beta chains were read from a single sample in a study of cytomegalovirus exposure and HLA in healthy donors. Sequencing used immunoSEQ multiplex PCR; TCRdb keeps in-frame clones, though not all of them. The data show 200,000 to 250,000 clones, around 76% seen once. The sample taken for sequencing was PBMCs. The receptors come from a man between 18 and 29 years old in good health and CMV-seronegative. CDR3s include the opening cysteine and the closing phenylalanine or tryptophan. Each record gives: clone size, J gene, V gene, D gene, CDR3 protein, CDR3 DNA. D genes are given only for firm matches. A row's size may be missing; if present it is once, few, many or a size class.

-,TRBJ2-6,TRBV5-1,-,CASSLEGHLSGANVLTF,TGCGCCAGCAGCTTGGAGGGACACCTCTCTGGGGCCAACGTCCTGACTTTC
-,TRBJ2-7,TRBV28,TRBD1,CASSSGQAAYEQYF,TGTGCCAGCAGTTCGGGACAGGCGGCCTACGAGCAGTACTTC
once,TRBJ2-2,TRBV7-3,TRBD2,CASSLIRLAEAGELFF,TGTGCCAGCAGCTTAATAAGGCTAGCGGAGGCCGGGGAGCTGTTTTTT
-,TRBJ1-1,TRBV7-3,TRBD1,CASSFTGDGNTEAFF,TGTGCCAGCAGCTTTACAGGGGACGGGAACACTGAAGCTTTCTTT
-,TRBJ2-5,TRBV6-1,TRBD1,CASSEWQGAYETQYF,TGTGCCAGCAGTGAATGGCAGGGGGCCTATGAGACCCAGTACTTC
once,TRBJ2-1,TRBV19,TRBD2,CASSSVGAGEEDEQFF,TGTGCCAGTAGTTCCGTTGGAGCGGGAGAGGAAGATGAGCAGTTCTTC
-,TRBJ2-1,TRBV4-1,TRBD2,CASSHVGGPGEQFF,TGCGCCAGCAGCCATGTGGGAGGGCCAGGGGAGCAGTTCTTC
-,TRBJ1-2,TRBV30,-,CAWSVIANYGYTF,TGTGCCTGGAGTGTGATAGCTAACTATGGCTACACCTTC
few,TRBJ1-1,TRBV19,-,CASISGRTEAFF,TGTGCCAGTATCTCCGGGAGAACTGAAGCTTTCTTT
-,TRBJ1-5,TRBV28,-,CASSSPVQGVGNQPQHF,TGTGCCAGCAGTTCGCCCGTACAGGGAGTTGGCAATCAGCCCCAGCATTTT
-,TRBJ2-7,TRBV28,TRBD1,CATSFTDRGGEQYF,TGTGCCACCTCATTCACCGACAGGGGTGGTGAGCAGTACTTC
-,TRBJ2-5,TRBV5-1,-,CASSRGGGQGYETQYF,TGCGCCAGCAGCCGGGGGGGCGGACAGGGGTATGAGACCCAGTACTTC
-,TRBJ2-1,TRBV5-5,TRBD2,CASSLESGTYNEQFF,TGTGCCAGCAGCTTGGAGAGCGGGACCTACAATGAGCAGTTCTTC
-,TRBJ2-7,TRBV5-6,-,CASSGPGAGEQYF,TGTGCCAGCAGCGGGCCAGGGGCCGGCGAGCAGTACTTC
few,TRBJ2-6,TRBV2,-,CASRATASGANVLTF,TGTGCCAGCAGGGCGACAGCTTCTGGGGCCAACGTCCTGACTTTC
-,TRBJ1-4,TRBV28,-,CASSDPSYLRNEKLFF,TGTGCCAGCAGTGATCCGAGTTACCTTCGGAATGAAAAACTGTTTTTT
-,TRBJ2-3,TRBV5-4,TRBD2,CASSSSSGGTDTQYF,TGTGCCAGCAGCTCATCTAGCGGGGGGACAGATACGCAGTATTTT
-,TRBJ1-1,TRBV29-1,TRBD1,CSARGQSRAEAFF,TGCAGCGCCCGGGGACAGTCTAGGGCTGAAGCTTTCTTT
-,TRBJ2-1,TRBV5-5,TRBD1,CASRDRDNEQFF,TGTGCCAGCAGGGACAGGGACAATGAGCAGTTCTTC
-,TRBJ2-7,TRBV11-2,-,CASSLVGGQGNYEQYF,TGTGCCAGCAGCTTAGTAGGGGGACAAGGGAACTACGAGCAGTACTTC
few,TRBJ1-1,TRBV11-2,-,CASSFYRYTEAFF,TGTGCCAGCAGCTTCTACAGATACACTGAAGCTTTCTTT
once,TRBJ1-1,TRBV15,-,CATSREEGRRAFF,TGTGCCACCAGCAGAGAGGAGGGCCGGAGGGCTTTCTTT
-,TRBJ2-3,TRBV27,TRBD1,CASGPRDRATDTQYF,TGTGCCAGCGGCCCCCGGGACAGGGCTACAGATACGCAGTATTTT